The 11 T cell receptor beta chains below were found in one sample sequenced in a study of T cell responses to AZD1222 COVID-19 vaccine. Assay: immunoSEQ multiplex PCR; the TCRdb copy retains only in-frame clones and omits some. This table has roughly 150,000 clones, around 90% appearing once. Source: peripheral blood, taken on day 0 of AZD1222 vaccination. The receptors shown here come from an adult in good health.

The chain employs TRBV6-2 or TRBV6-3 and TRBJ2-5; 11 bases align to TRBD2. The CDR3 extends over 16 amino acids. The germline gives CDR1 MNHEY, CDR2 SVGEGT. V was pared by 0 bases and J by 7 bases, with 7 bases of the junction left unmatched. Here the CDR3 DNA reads TGTGCCAGCAGTTACTCGACTAGCGGGGCCCCTCGGACCCAGTACTTC. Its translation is CASSYSTSGAPRTQYF.

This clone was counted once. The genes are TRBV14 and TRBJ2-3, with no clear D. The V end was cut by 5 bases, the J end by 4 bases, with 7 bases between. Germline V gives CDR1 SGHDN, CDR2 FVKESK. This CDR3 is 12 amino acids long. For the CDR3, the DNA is TGTGCCAGCAGCAACCTAGCAGATACGCAGTATTTT. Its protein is CASSNLADTQYF.

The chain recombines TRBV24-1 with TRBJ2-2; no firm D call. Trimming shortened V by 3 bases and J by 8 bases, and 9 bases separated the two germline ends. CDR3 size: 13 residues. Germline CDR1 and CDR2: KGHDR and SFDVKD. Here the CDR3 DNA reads TGTGCCACCAGTGATCCACCGACGGGGGAGCTGTTTTTT. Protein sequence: CATSDPPTGELFF.

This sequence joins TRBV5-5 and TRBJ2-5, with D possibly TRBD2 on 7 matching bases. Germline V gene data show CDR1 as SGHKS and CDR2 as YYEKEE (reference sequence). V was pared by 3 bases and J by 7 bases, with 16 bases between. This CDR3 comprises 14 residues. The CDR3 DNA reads TGTGCCAGCAGCTGGGAGGGGGACCTGTGGACCCAGTACTTC. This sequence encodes CASSWEGDLWTQYF.

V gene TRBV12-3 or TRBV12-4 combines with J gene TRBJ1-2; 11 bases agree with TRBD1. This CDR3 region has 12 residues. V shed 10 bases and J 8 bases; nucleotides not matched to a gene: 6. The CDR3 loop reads CATGQGAGGYTF. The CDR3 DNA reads TGTGCCACAGGACAGGGGGCTGGCGGCTACACCTTC.

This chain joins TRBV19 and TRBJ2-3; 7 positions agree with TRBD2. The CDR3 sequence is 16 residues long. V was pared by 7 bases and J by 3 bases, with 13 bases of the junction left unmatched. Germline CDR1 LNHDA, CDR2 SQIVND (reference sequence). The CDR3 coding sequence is TGTGCCAGTATGGGAGTAGCGGGCATCTGGACAGATACGCAGTATTTT. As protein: CASMGVAGIWTDTQYF.

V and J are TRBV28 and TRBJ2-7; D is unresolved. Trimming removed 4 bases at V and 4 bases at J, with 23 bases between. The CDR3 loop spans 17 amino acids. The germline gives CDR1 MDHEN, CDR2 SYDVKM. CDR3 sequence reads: CASSSPGLARTWYEQYF. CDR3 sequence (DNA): TGTGCCAGCAGTTCCCCGGGTCTGGCCCGCACTTGGTACGAGCAGTACTTC. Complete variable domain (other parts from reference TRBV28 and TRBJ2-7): DVKVTQSSRYLVKRTGEKVFLECVQDMDHENMFWYRQDPGLGLRLIYFSYDVKMKEKGDIPEGYSVSREKKERFSLILESASTNQTSMYLCASSSPGLARTWYEQYFGPGTRLTVT.

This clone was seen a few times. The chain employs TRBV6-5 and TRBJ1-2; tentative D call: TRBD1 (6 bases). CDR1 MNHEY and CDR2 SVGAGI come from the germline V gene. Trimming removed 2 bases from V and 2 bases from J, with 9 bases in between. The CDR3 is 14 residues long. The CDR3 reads CASSYRTGNYGYTF. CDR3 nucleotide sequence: TGTGCCAGCAGTTACCGAACAGGGAACTATGGCTACACCTTC.

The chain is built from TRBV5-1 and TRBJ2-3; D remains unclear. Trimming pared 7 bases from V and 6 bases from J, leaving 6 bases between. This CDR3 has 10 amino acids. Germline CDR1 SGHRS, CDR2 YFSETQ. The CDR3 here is CASGRDTQYF. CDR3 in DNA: TGCGCCAGCGGAAGGGATACGCAGTATTTT.

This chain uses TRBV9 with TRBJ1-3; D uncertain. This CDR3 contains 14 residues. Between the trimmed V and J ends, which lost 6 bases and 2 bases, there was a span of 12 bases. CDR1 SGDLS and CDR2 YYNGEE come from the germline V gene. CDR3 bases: TGTGCCAGCACGAGGGAGATTCCTGGAAACACCATATATTTT. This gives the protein CASTREIPGNTIYF.

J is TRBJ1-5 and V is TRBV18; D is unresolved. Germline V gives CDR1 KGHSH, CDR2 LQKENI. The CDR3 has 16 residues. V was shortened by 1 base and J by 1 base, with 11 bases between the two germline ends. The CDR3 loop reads CASSPLAGGSNQPQHF. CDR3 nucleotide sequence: TGTGCCAGCTCACCACTGGCAGGCGGAAGCAATCAGCCCCAGCATTTT.